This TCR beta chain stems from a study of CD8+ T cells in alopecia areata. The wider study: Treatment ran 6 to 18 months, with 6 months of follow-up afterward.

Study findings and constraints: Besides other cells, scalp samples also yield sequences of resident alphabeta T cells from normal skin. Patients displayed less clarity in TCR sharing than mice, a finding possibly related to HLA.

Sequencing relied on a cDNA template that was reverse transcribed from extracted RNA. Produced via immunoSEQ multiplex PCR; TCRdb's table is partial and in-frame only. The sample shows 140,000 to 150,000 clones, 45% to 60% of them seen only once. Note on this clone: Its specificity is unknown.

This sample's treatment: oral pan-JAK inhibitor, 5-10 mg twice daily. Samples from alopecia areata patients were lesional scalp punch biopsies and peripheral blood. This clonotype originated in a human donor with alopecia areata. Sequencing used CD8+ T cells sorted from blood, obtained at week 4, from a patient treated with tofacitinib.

The DNA of the CDR3 is TGTGCCAGCAGCTCCATCCCCCGGGGGCTAGCGAGTGGCTACACCTTC. Translating gives CASSSIPRGLASGYTF. The chain has TRBV11-2 and TRBJ1-2, with a tentative D call TRBD1 (6 bases). CDR3 length: 16 amino acids. V was pared by 4 bases and J by 7 bases, with 22 bases between. Germline V gene sequence: CDR1 SGHAT, CDR2 FQNNGV.